These T cell receptor beta chains were read from a single sample in a study of T cells after posttransplantation cyclophosphamide. Sequencing was performed with immunoSEQ multiplex PCR; in TCRdb, only in-frame clones are kept and a portion is missing. The sample holds approximately 45,000 clones, roughly 92% seen once. Sequenced: PBMCs. Receptors originate from a woman aged 45 to 65 in good health and a related stem cell transplant donor. Both conserved end residues are part of each CDR3. D genes are given only for firm matches. The size of a clone is reported for some rows only, either as once, few or many, or as a class for expanded clones.

J,size,D,V,CDR3,DNA
TRBJ2-3,-,-,TRBV12-5,CASGLYSVTHTDTQYF,TGTGCTAGTGGCCTATATTCGGTTACTCACACAGATACGCAGTATTTT
TRBJ1-1,-,-,TRBV12-2,CASRLERGTGENTEAFF,TGTGCAAGTCGCTTAGAACGAGGGACAGGGGAAAACACTGAAGCTTTCTTT
TRBJ1-5,-,TRBD1,TRBV7-8,CASSLVPPTGGADQPQHF,TGTGCCAGCAGCTTAGTCCCTCCGACAGGGGGCGCCGATCAGCCCCAGCATTTT
TRBJ2-7,-,TRBD2,TRBV19,CASSIRAGAGEQYF,TGTGCCAGTAGTATACGAGCGGGAGCGGGGGAGCAGTACTTC
TRBJ2-1,once,TRBD2,TRBV28,CASKVAGAYNEQFF,TGTGCCAGCAAGGTAGCGGGAGCGTACAATGAGCAGTTCTTC
TRBJ2-2,-,-,TRBV18,CASSPLGEDTGELFF,TGTGCCAGCTCACCATTAGGGGAGGACACCGGGGAGCTGTTTTTT
TRBJ1-5,-,TRBD1,TRBV28,CASSLLGQADNQPQHF,TGTGCCAGCAGTCTGCTAGGACAGGCCGACAATCAGCCCCAGCATTTT
TRBJ1-2,once,TRBD1,TRBV6-5,CASSTGTGVRYGYTF,TGTGCCAGCAGTACCGGGACAGGGGTTCGATATGGCTACACCTTC
TRBJ2-6,-,TRBD2,TRBV11-2,CASSQAGAGLPSGANVLTF,TGTGCCAGCAGCCAGGCGGGAGCGGGCTTACCCTCTGGGGCCAACGTCCTGACTTTC
TRBJ2-2,-,-,TRBV19,CASSIATDYTGELFF,TGTGCCAGTAGTATTGCGACAGATTACACCGGGGAGCTGTTTTTT
TRBJ2-7,-,TRBD1,TRBV7-9,CASSPKGANYEQYF,TGTGCCAGCAGTCCTAAGGGGGCGAACTACGAGCAGTACTTC
TRBJ2-5,once,TRBD2,TRBV27,CASTAGGGAQTQYF,TGTGCCAGCACCGCAGGCGGGGGGGCACAGACCCAGTACTTC
TRBJ1-6,-,-,TRBV7-6,CASSGTGPNSPLHF,TGTGCCAGCAGCGGAACAGGACCGAATTCACCCCTCCACTTT